This T cell receptor beta chain is drawn from a study of CD8+ T cells in alopecia areata. RNA was isolated and reverse transcribed to cDNA, the sequencing template. TCRdb keeps only in-frame clones here, not all; method: immunoSEQ multiplex PCR. The sample lists some 82,000 clones, roughly half occurring once. The CDR3 length is 15 residues. V lost 2 bases to trimming and J lost 7 bases; unmatched junction nucleotides: 7. From germline, CDR1 is SGDLS and CDR2 YYNGEE. The specimen sequenced was NKG2D-high CD8+ T cells sorted from blood. The receptor's source is a human donor with alopecia areata. The J gene is TRBJ2-1, the V gene TRBV9; 9 positions match TRBD2. The CDR3 loop reads CASSVIAGGRNEQFF. CDR3 bases: TGTGCCAGCAGCGTCATTGCGGGGGGGAGGAATGAGCAGTTCTTC.